Given below is one TCR beta chain in context. Its antigen is as yet unknown. This PCR relied on a set of 60 Vbeta primers and 13 Jbeta primers. Clones were sequenced by immunoSEQ multiplex PCR, and TCRdb holds only the in-frame ones, with some missing. The sample has 110,000 or so clones, 81% seen once; the top ten hold 1.5% to 2%. This CDR3 spans 15 amino acids. The germline V and J ends were trimmed by 6 bases and 0 bases, with 12 bases remaining between them. CDR1 LNHDA and CDR2 SQIVND come from the germline V gene (reference sequence). The entry originates in a study of cytomegalovirus exposure and HLA in healthy donors. Study conclusions and caveats: Three of the chains that were CMV-associated were confirmed in vitro to be specific for CMV antigens. Links to common viral pathogens appeared, in a later analysis, for several of the most significant clusters.

The donors gave bone marrow, and they were healthy. This TCR was recovered from a man aged 40-49 years in good health and CMV-seronegative. The rearrangement uses TRBV19 and TRBJ2-1; maybe TRBD1 (6 bases). The sequenced material came from PBMCs. CDR3 region: CASRMDRSSYNEQFF. For the CDR3, the DNA is TGTGCCAGTAGGATGGACAGAAGCTCCTACAATGAGCAGTTCTTC.